This T cell receptor beta chain was found in a study of cytomegalovirus exposure and HLA in healthy donors. Germline CDR1 reads MNHNS; CDR2 reads SASEGT. Unmatched junction bases numbered 4, after V lost 7 bases and J lost 2 bases. The CDR3 runs 14 residues. PCR used 60 Vbeta primers and 13 Jbeta primers. The table came from immunoSEQ multiplex PCR; TCRdb's copy has only in-frame clones and leaves some out. The sample includes 110,000 to 150,000 clones, around 80% of them seen just once. What was sequenced was PBMCs. V usage is TRBV6-1 and J usage is TRBJ2-7; the match to TRBD2 covers 11 bases. The receptor comes from a female donor in good health and CMV-seronegative. The CDR3 sequence is CASNLAGGPYEQYF. In nucleotides, the CDR3 is TGTGCCAGCAACCTAGCGGGGGGCCCCTACGAGCAGTACTTC.